This T cell receptor (beta chain) was captured in a study of T-cell reconstitution after alpha-beta-depleted transplantation in children (dated by TCRdb to the mid-2010s). For the wider study: Using TCR repertoire profiling, the study followed T-cell immune reconstitution in a quantitative way in children after TCRalphabeta/CD19-depleted allogeneic hematopoietic cell transplantation.

Overall study outcomes, separate from this receptor: In some patients, the high TCRbeta diversity seen at day 60 was put down to recipient T cells and intrathymic progenitors that had survived conditioning. Over the following months the frequencies of hyperexpanded clones went down, and after one year T-cell counts and TCRbeta diversity were mostly credited to newly produced T cells. The apparently early recovery of alphabetaT-cell counts about two months after transplant reportedly depended on only several hundred rapidly expanded clones that came from non-depleted graft cells.

The treatment or condition label corresponds to: allogeneic hematopoietic cell transplantation with graft depleted of TCRalphabeta T cells and CD19 B cells. The children who served as transplant recipients had been given grafts of TCRalphabeta/CD19-depleted allogeneic hematopoietic cells. This clonotype occurred a few times. What this receptor recognizes is not known. The input lacks base qualities; no much larger clone sits a single base away. The method behind the library was PCR. Sequencing was carried out with an Illumina HiSeq 2500. To normalize quantification of the TCRbeta repertoire, the TCR libraries were built with molecular barcoding that relied on unique molecular identifiers. TCRdb cleaned the public reads at Q25 with fastp, built clones with MiXCR and kept in-frame beta chains. Identical CDR3 protein sequences are pooled into one entry, listed with their most common genes and DNA. This sample lists about 980,000 distinct CDR3 sequences; about 26% were detected once. The ten largest clones represent approximately 30% of the sample.

The germline V gene gives CDR1 as MGHDK and CDR2 as SYGVNS. At the junction V is shortened by 4 bases and J by 4 bases, with 6 bases in between. The CDR3 has 12 amino acids, counting the end cysteine and phenylalanine. Of the read, only the CDR3 DNA is kept; its 36 bases are in frame from base 1. This clonotype was sampled from a boy younger than two who had a stem cell transplant for SCID, so the T cells may come from the graft donor. Recombination joined TRBV25-1 with TRBJ2-3; the D gene is not confidently resolved. The sample consisted of PBMCs, mostly from graft donor cells, taken 360 days after TCRalphabeta/CD19-depleted stem cell transplant. CDR3 sequence: CASSASSDTQYF. Read as DNA, the sequence is TGTGCCAGCAGTGCCTCCTCAGATACGCAGTATTTT.